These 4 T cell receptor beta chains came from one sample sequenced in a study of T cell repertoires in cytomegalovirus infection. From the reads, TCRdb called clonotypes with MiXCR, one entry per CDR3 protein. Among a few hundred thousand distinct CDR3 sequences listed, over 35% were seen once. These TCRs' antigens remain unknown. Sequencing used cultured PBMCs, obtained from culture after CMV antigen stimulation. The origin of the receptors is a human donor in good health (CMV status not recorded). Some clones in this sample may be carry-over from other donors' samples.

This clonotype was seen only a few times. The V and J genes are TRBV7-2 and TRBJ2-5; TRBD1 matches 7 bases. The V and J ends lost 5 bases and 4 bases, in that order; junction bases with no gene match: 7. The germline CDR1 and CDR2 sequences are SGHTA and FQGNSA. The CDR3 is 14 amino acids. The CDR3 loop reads CASSKPGQLETQYF. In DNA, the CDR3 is TGTGCCAGCAGCAAACCGGGACAGCTAGAGACCCAGTACTTC.

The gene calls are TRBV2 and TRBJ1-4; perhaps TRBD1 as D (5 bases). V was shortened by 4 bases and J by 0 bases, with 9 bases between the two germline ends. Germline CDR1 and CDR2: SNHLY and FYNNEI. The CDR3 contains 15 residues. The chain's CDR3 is CASSGIQATNEKLFF. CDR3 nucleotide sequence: TGTGCCAGCAGTGGTATACAGGCAACTAATGAAAAACTGTTTTTT.

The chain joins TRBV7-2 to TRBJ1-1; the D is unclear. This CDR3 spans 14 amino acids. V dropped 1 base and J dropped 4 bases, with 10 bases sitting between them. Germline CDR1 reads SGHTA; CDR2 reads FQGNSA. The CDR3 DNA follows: TGTGCCAGCAGCTTAGTGCCGGGATCCACTGAAGCTTTCTTT. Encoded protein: CASSLVPGSTEAFF.

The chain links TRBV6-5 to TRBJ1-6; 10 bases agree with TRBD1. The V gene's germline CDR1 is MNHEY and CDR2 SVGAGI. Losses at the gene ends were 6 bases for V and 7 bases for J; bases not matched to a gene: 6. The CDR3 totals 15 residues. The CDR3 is CASSRSDRGNSPLHF. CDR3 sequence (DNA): TGTGCCAGCAGCCGCTCGGACAGGGGGAATTCACCCCTCCACTTT.